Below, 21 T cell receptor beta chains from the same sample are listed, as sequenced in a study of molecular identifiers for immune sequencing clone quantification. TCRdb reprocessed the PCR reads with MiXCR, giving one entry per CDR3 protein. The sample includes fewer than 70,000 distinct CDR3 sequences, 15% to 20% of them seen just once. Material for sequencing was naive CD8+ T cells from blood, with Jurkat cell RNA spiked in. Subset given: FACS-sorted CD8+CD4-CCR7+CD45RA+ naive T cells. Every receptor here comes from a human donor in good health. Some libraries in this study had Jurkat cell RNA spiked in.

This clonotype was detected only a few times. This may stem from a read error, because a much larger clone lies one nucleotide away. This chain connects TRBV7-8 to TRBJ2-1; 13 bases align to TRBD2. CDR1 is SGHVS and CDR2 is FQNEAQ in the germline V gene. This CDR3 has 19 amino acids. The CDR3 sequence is CAGSPLTSGRAVSYNEQFF. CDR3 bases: TGTGCCGGCAGCCCTCTTACTAGCGGGAGGGCCGTCTCCTACAATGAGCAGTTCTTC.

CDR3 DNA: TGTGCCAGCAGTTCACTAGCAGCTTACAATGAGCAGTTCTTC. It codes for CASSSLAAYNEQFF. The chain joins TRBV7-9 to TRBJ2-1, with a possible D match to TRBD2 (6 bases). Germline V gene sequence: CDR1 SEHNR, CDR2 FQNEAQ (reference sequence). The CDR3 is 14 amino acids. Trimming took off 6 bases at V and 4 bases at J, with 13 bases between the two ends. The variable domain in full, completed from reference TRBV7-9 and TRBJ2-1, reads DTGVSQNPRHKITKRGQNVTFRCDPISEHNRLYWYRQTLGQGPEFLTYFQNEAQLEKSRLLSDRFSAERPKGSFSTLEIQRTEQGDSAMYLCASSSLAAYNEQFFGPGTRLTVL.

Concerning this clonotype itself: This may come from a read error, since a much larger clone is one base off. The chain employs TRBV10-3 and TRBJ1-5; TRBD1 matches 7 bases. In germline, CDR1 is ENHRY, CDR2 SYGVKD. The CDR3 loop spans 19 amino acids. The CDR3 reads CAISESRGRMGYSNQSQHF. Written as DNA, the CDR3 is TGTGCCATCAGTGAGAGCAGGGGGAGGATGGGTTATAGCAATCAGTCCCAGCATTTT.

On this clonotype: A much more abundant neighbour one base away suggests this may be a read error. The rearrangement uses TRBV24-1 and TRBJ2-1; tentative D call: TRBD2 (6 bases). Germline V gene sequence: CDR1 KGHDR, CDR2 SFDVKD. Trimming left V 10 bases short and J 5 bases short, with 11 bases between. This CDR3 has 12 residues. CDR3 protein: CATSGTDNEQFF. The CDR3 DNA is TGTGCCACTTCCGGGACTGACAATGAGCAGTTCTTC.

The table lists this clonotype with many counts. Here the CDR3 reads CASSQAPAGGGIRDTQYF. CDR3 sequence (DNA): TGTGCCAGCAGCCAAGCGCCGGCGGGAGGAGGGATCCGGGATACGCAGTATTTT. This chain connects TRBV7-8 to TRBJ2-3; TRBD2 matches at 8 bases. Germline assignment: CDR1 SGHVS and CDR2 FQNEAQ. The CDR3 totals 18 residues. V shed 5 bases, J shed 6 bases, and the junction held 19 bases outside the gene matches.

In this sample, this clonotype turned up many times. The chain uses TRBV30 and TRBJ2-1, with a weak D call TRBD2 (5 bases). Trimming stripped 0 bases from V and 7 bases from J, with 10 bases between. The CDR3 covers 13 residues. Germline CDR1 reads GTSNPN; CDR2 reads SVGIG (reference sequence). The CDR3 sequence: CAWSVTGRNEQFF. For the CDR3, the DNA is TGTGCCTGGAGTGTTACGGGAAGGAATGAGCAGTTCTTC.

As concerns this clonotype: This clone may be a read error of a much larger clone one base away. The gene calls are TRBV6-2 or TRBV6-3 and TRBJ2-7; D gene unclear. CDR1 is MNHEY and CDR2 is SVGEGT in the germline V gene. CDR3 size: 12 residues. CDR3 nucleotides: TGTGCCGGCAGTTACGGTCTTCACGAGCAGTACTTC. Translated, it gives CAGSYGLHEQYF.

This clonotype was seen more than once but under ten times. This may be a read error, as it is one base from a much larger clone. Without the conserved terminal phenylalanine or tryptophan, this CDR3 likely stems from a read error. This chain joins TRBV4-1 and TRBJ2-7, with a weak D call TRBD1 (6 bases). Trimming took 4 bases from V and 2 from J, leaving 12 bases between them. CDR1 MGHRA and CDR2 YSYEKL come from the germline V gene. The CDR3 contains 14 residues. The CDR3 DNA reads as TGCGCCAGCAGCCCTACAGGGTTTCCCTACGAGCAGTACTGC. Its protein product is CASSPTGFPYEQYC.

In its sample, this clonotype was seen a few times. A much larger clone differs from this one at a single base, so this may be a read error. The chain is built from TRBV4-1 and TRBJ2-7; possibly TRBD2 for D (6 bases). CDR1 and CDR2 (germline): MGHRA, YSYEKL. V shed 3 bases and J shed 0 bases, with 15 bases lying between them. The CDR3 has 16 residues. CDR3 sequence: CASSQRTGGDSYEQYF. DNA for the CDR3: TGCGCCAGCAGCCAGCGGACTGGCGGGGACTCCTACGAGCAGTACTTC.

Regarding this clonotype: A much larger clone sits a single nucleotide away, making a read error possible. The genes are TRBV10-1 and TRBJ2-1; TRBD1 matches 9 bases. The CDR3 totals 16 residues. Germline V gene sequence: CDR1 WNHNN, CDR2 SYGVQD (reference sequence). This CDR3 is CASSEPDRGPYNEQSF. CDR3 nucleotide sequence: TGCGCCAGCAGTGAGCCGGACAGGGGCCCCTACAATGAGCAGTCCTTC.

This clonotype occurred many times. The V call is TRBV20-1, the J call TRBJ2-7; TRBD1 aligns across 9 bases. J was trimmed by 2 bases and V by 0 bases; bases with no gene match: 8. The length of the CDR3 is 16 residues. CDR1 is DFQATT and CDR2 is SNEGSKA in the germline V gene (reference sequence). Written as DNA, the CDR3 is TGCAGTGCTAGAGATCTTAGGACAGGGGATGCCTACGAGCAGTACTTC. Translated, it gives CSARDLRTGDAYEQYF.

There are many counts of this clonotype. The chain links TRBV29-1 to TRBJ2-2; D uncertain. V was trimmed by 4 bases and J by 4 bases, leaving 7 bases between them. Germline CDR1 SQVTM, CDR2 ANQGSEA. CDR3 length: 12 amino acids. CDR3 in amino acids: CSVVWGTGELFF. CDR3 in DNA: TGCAGCGTTGTTTGGGGCACCGGGGAGCTGTTTTTT.

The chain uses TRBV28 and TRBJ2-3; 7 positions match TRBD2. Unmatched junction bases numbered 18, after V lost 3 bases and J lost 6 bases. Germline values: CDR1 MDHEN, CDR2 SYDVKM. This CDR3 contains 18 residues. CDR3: CASSFPTRASGGWDTQYF. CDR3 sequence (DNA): TGTGCCAGCAGTTTCCCCACCCGGGCTAGCGGAGGGTGGGATACGCAGTATTTT.

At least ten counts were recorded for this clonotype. This chain's CDR3 is CSARTLWEELSYEQYF. DNA of the CDR3: TGCAGTGCTAGAACGTTGTGGGAGGAACTCTCCTACGAGCAGTACTTC. This chain joins TRBV20-1 and TRBJ2-7; a possible D gene is TRBD2 (6 bases). CDR1 and CDR2 from the germline V gene are DFQATT and SNEGSKA (reference sequence). The V end was cut by 2 bases, the J end by 0 bases, with 17 bases between. The CDR3 length is 16 residues.

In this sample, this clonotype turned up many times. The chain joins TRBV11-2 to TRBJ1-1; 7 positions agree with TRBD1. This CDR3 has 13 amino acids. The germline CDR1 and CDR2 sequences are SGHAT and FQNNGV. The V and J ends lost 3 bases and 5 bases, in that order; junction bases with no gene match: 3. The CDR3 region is CASSFNRGTEAFF. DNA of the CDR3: TGTGCCAGCAGCTTTAACAGGGGTACTGAAGCTTTCTTT.

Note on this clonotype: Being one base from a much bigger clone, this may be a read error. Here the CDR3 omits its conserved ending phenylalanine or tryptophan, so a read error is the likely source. CDR3 coding DNA: TGTGCCAGCAGCACAGGGGGCCCTGAAGCTTTCTCT. Protein product: CASSTGGPEAFS. This sequence joins TRBV5-3 and TRBJ1-1; 9 nucleotides match TRBD1. TRBV5-3 carries the ORF label, with uncertain function. The CDR3 is made up of 12 amino acids. With V trimmed by 8 bases and J by 6 bases, 5 bases remained unmatched.

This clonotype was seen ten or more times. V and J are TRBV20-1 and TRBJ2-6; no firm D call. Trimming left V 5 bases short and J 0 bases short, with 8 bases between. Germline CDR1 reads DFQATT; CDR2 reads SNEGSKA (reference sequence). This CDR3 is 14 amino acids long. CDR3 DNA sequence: TGCAGTGCTTCGGATAACTCTGGGGCCAACGTCCTGACTTTC. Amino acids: CSASDNSGANVLTF.

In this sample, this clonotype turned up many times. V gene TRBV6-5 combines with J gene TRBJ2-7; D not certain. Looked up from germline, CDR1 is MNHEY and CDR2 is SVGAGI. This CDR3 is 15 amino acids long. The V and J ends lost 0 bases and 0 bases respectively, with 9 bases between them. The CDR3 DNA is TGTGCCAGCAGTTACTCGGGCGCTACCTCCTACGAGCAGTACTTC. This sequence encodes CASSYSGATSYEQYF.

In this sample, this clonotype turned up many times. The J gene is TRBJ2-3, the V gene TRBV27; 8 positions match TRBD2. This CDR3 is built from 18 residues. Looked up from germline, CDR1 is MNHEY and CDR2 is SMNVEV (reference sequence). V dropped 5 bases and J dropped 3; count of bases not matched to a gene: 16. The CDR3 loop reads CASSPDRFREGLTDTQYF. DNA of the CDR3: TGTGCCAGCAGTCCCGATAGATTCCGGGAGGGCCTAACAGATACGCAGTATTTT.

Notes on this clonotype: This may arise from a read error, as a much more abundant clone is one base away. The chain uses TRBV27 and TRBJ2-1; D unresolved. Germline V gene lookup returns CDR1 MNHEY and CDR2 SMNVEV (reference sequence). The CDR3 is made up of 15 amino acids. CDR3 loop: CAGSFVVGRYNEQFF. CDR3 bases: TGTGCCGGCAGTTTTGTGGTCGGGCGATACAATGAGCAGTTCTTC.

The CDR3 spells CASSLPRAGPTDTQYF. The CDR3 bases are TGTGCCAGCAGCTTACCTCGGGCGGGACCCACAGATACGCAGTATTTT. The chain has TRBV7-8 and TRBJ2-3; possibly TRBD2 for D (6 bases). CDR3 length: 16 residues. Trimming pared 2 bases from V and 2 bases from J, leaving 14 bases between. Per germline, CDR1 SGHVS and CDR2 FQNEAQ.